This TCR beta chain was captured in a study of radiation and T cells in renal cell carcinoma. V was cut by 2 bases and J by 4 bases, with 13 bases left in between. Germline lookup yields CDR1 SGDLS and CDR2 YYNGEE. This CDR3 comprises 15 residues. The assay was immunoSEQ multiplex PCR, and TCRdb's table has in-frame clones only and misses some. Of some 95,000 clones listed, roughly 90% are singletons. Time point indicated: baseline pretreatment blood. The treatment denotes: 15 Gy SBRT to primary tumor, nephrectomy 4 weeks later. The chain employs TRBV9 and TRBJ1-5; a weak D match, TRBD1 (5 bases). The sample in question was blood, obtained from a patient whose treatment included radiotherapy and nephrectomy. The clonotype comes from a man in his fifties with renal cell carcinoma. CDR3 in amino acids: CASSVAGTQNQPQHF. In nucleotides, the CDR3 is TGTGCCAGCAGCGTTGCCGGGACTCAGAATCAGCCCCAGCATTTT.